The sequence of this TCR beta chain was determined in a study of T cell repertoires in cytomegalovirus infection. TCRdb reanalysed the reads using MiXCR and keeps one entry per CDR3 protein. Of some 100,000 distinct CDR3 sequences in the sample, about 25% were seen once. There are 14 residues in the CDR3. V shed 9 bases, J shed 5 bases, and the junction held 4 bases outside the gene matches. Per the germline V gene, CDR1 is SNHLY and CDR2 is FYNNEI. General study points: Identification of carriers of CMV plus the relevant HLA was achieved through cumulative public TCR beta family frequency.

For this clonotype: Its specificity is unknown.

The chain employs TRBV2 and TRBJ2-1, with 13 bases identical to TRBD2. The TCR sequence derives from a human donor in good health (CMV status not recorded). Some clones in this sample may be carry-over from other donors' samples. Sequencing was performed on CD8+ T cells from PBMCs. CDR3 protein: CASTSGGANNEQFF. The CDR3 DNA follows: TGTGCCAGTACTAGCGGGGGGGCTAACAATGAGCAGTTCTTC.